The clone carrying this TCR beta chain was detected only a few times. The sample originates from a study of PD-L1 blockade in urothelial cancer. For the study at large: Samples came from 3 weeks, at the second dose, and 6 weeks into treatment. The median number of T cells present in blood samples was fewer than 150,000.

Profiling relied on immunoSEQ multiplex PCR, and the TCRdb table lists in-frame clones only, not all of them. The sample contains roughly 100,000 clones, roughly 84% of which appear only once. CDR1 is DFQATT, CDR2 SNEGSKA, per germline (reference sequence). V was clipped by 6 bases and J by 7 bases, with 9 bases between them. The CDR3 covers 10 residues. The sequencing here drew on PBMCs, taken around atezolizumab (anti-PD-L1) treatment. This receptor was taken from a man aged 50-59 years with urothelial cancer. This chain joins TRBV20-1 and TRBJ1-1; no reliable D call. CDR3 in DNA: TGCAGTGCGAGGAGAATTGAAGCTTTCTTT. It encodes CSARRIEAFF.